This T cell receptor beta chain was sequenced for a study of PD-1 blockade in classical Hodgkin lymphoma. Findings and limits, study-wide: Newly diagnosed patients reportedly had lower baseline TCR diversity than healthy donors. Complete responders had baseline diversity similar to newly diagnosed patients.

Worth noting for this clone: What it binds is not known.

Method: immunoSEQ multiplex PCR; TCRdb's copy keeps in-frame clones and lacks some. The sample contains roughly 21,000 clones, about 70% of which appear only once. V lost 0 bases, J lost 2 bases, and 7 bases lay in between. Germline CDR1 reads WNHNN; CDR2 reads SYGVQD (reference sequence). This CDR3 region has 14 residues. Regarding time point: cycle 4 day 1 (C4D1), after around six weeks of nivolumab. Relapse after autologous stem cell transplantation occurred in every patient, and brentuximab vedotin exposure varied. V is TRBV10-1 and J is TRBJ1-1; D ambiguous. The starting material was peripheral blood mononuclear cells (PBMCs), obtained before the fourth cycle of nivolumab. The receptor was isolated from a human donor with classical Hodgkin lymphoma. DNA for the CDR3: TGCGCCAGCAGTGAGTCGAACCTAAACACTGAAGCTTTCTTT. Protein: CASSESNLNTEAFF.